Below are 5 T cell receptor beta chains sequenced from a single sample in a study of CXCR3-negative and CXCR3-positive naive CD8 T cells. All TRB cDNA libraries came from 5' RACE performed with UMI labels. For each CDR3 protein, TCRdb gives one entry from its re-call of the 5' RACE reads, without DNA. The sample shows roughly 26,000 distinct CDR3 sequences, and over 2.5% sits with its ten largest clones. The sample comprised naive CXCR3- CD8+ T cells from blood. Subset denoted: CD45RO-CCR7+CD27+CD95- naive CD8+ T cells lacking CXCR3 (TNR3-). Source of these receptors: a human donor in good health. Some clones in this sample may be carry-over from other donors' samples.

This clonotype is labeled medium-sized based on frequency. This chain joins TRBV28 and TRBJ1-4; no DNA is available, so the TRBD1 call from TCRdb remains unchecked. Germline lookup yields CDR1 MDHEN and CDR2 SYDVKM. The CDR3 totals 14 residues. The CDR3 reads CASSSDSENEKLFF.

The chain couples TRBV15 to TRBJ1-4. Germline CDR1 reads LNHNV; CDR2 reads YYDKDF (reference sequence). The CDR3 runs to 13 residues. CDR3 sequence: CGVQGATNEKLFF.

This sequence joins TRBV6-4 and TRBJ2-2; TCRdb picks TRBD2, but there is no DNA to check that call. This CDR3 is built from 13 residues. Germline CDR1 and CDR2: MRHNA and SNTAGT. The CDR3 protein is CASSVAGTGELFF.

The chain is built from TRBV29-1 and TRBJ1-2. The CDR3 consists of 12 residues. The germline V gene encodes CDR1 SQVTM and CDR2 ANQGSEA. CDR3 region: CSVDKNPYGYTF.

The chain recombines TRBV7-9 with TRBJ2-1. The CDR3 is made up of 13 amino acids. Germline CDR1 reads SEHNR; CDR2 reads FQNEAQ (reference sequence). CDR3 sequence reads: CASSLWQTNEQFF.